Listed below are T cell receptor beta chains from one sample, sequenced in a study of early T cells in non-severe SARS-CoV-2 infection. Using its own MiXCR run on the 5' RACE reads, TCRdb lists one record per CDR3 protein. The top ten hold under 2% of the sample, which has 66,000 or so distinct CDR3 sequences, 10% to 13% seen once. The specimen was whole blood. These receptors all stem from an adult who was a healthcare worker with PCR-confirmed SARS-CoV-2 infection or an uninfected control (not recorded which). Both conserved end residues are part of each CDR3. The D gene is left open where the match is weak. Clone size is given for some rows only: seen once, a few or many times, or a class if the clone is expanded.

>TRBJ2-3|TRBD2|many|TRBV10-3
TGTGCCATGAACAGCGGGGCCGCTAGCACAGATACGCAGTATTTT
CAMNSGAASTDTQYF
>TRBJ2-2|TRBD1|many|TRBV4-3
TGCGCCAGCAGCCAAGAGTTGGGACAGGACAACACCGGGGAGCTGTTTTTT
CASSQELGQDNTGELFF
>TRBJ1-1|TRBD1|NA|TRBV7-9
TGTGCCAGCAGCACTAGCCCCGACAGGGGTCCCACTGAAGCTTTCTTT
CASSTSPDRGPTEAFF
>TRBJ1-1|NA|NA|TRBV6-5
TGTGCCAGCACCCCGGAGGGTCCATACACTGAAGCTTTCTTT
CASTPEGPYTEAFF
>TRBJ2-4|NA|NA|TRBV6-5
TGTGCCAGCAGTTACAGCCAGATAAACATTCAGTACTTC
CASSYSQINIQYF
>TRBJ2-7|NA|many|TRBV7-2
TGTGCCAGCAGCTTACTCAAACAGGACTTGCTCCACTTC
CASSLLKQDLLHF
>TRBJ2-2|NA|many|TRBV20-1
TGCAGTGCTAGCGACCAGACAAACACCGGGGAGCTGTTTTTT
CSASDQTNTGELFF
>TRBJ2-7|NA|NA|TRBV5-6
TGTGCCAGCAGCCTTACAACCTACGAGCAGTACTTC
CASSLTTYEQYF
>TRBJ2-3|NA|many|TRBV3-1
TGTGCCAGCAGCCAAGACCTAGCGACTAGCACAGATACGCAGTATTTT
CASSQDLATSTDTQYF
>TRBJ2-1|NA|many|TRBV20-1
TGCAGTGCTAGTCTGCTACTAGCCTCCTCCTACAATGAGCAGTTCTTC
CSASLLLASSYNEQFF
>TRBJ2-3|NA|few|TRBV5-1
TGCGCCAGCAGCTTGAATGTAGGGTCCACAGATACGCAGTATTTT
CASSLNVGSTDTQYF
>TRBJ1-1|NA|many|TRBV4-3
TGCGCCAGCAGCCAAGATGGTAGCCAGAACACTGAAGCTTTCTTT
CASSQDGSQNTEAFF
>TRBJ2-4|NA|NA|TRBV20-1
TGCAGTGCTAGTGGCGGGTGGGCCAAAAACATTCAGTACTTC
CSASGGWAKNIQYF
>TRBJ2-5|NA|many|TRBV11-2
TGTGCCAGCAGCTTCGGAGTTCAAGAGACCCAGTACTTC
CASSFGVQETQYF
>TRBJ1-6|NA|NA|TRBV10-2
TGCGCCACCGGGGGAGGTTCACCCCTCCACTTT
CATGGGSPLHF
>TRBJ2-6|NA|many|TRBV12-5
TGTGCTAGTGGTTTGGTAGTGACAGGAACTGGGGCCAACGTCCTGACTTTC
CASGLVVTGTGANVLTF
>TRBJ2-1|NA|many|TRBV30
TGTGCCTGGAGTGTATTGTTCCGGGGTTACAATGAGCAGTTCTTC
CAWSVLFRGYNEQFF
>TRBJ2-7|NA|many|TRBV10-2
TGCGCCAGCAGTGCCGCCTACGAGCAGTACTTC
CASSAAYEQYF
>TRBJ2-3|NA|NA|TRBV12-3/TRBV12-4
TGTGCCAGCAGTTTAGGATGGCTGAATACGCAGTATTTT
CASSLGWLNTQYF
>TRBJ1-1|NA|NA|TRBV29-1
TGCAGCGTTTACAGGGAGGACACTGAAGCTTTCTTT
CSVYREDTEAFF
>TRBJ1-1|NA|NA|TRBV29-1
TGCAGCGCCCACCGGGGGGAAGGGGCTTTCTTT
CSAHRGEGAFF
>TRBJ2-7|NA|NA|TRBV29-1
TGCAGCGTTGAAGGGCAGAGCTACGAGCAGTACTTC
CSVEGQSYEQYF
>TRBJ2-2|TRBD1|NA|TRBV29-1
TGCAGCGTTCGGACAGGGGGCCGAAGGGAGCTGTTTTTT
CSVRTGGRRELFF
>TRBJ2-7|NA|many|TRBV6-1
TGTGCCAGCAGTGATCGCCTAGGGTGGGCCTACGAGCAGTACTTC
CASSDRLGWAYEQYF
>TRBJ2-7|NA|many|TRBV12-3/TRBV12-4
TGTGCCAGCAGCTCGGACAGAACCTACGAGCAGTACTTC
CASSSDRTYEQYF
>TRBJ2-3|NA|NA|TRBV27
TGTGCCAGCAGTTTTGGGGGGGCTAGCACAGATACGCAGTATTTT
CASSFGGASTDTQYF
>TRBJ2-7|TRBD1|NA|TRBV29-1
TGCAGCGTTGGGCGGGGACAGGGTGTCTACGAGCAGTACTTC
CSVGRGQGVYEQYF
>TRBJ2-3|NA|many|TRBV6-2/TRBV6-3
TGTGCCTCGAAGCAGACAACAGATACGCAGTATTTT
CASKQTTDTQYF
>TRBJ2-3|NA|few|TRBV5-6
TGTGCCAGCAGCTTAGGCCCCACGCAGTATTTT
CASSLGPTQYF
>TRBJ1-1|NA|NA|TRBV20-1
TGCAGTGCTAGAGTACAGGGTGAAGCTTTCTTT
CSARVQGEAFF
>TRBJ2-5|NA|few|TRBV11-2
TGTGCCAGCAGCGCGACCACAGGGAAAGAGACCCAGTACTTC
CASSATTGKETQYF
>TRBJ2-3|NA|NA|TRBV12-5
TGTGCTAGTGGTTTGTCAGGGCGAGATACGCAGTATTTT
CASGLSGRDTQYF
>TRBJ1-1|TRBD1|many|TRBV6-5
TGTGCCAGCAGCCCAACCTACAGGGGGCACACTGAAGCTTTCTTT
CASSPTYRGHTEAFF
>TRBJ1-2|TRBD1|many|TRBV7-9
TGTGCCAGCAGCCCGTCGGAACAGGGGGTCTATGGCTACACCTTC
CASSPSEQGVYGYTF
>TRBJ2-7|TRBD2|NA|TRBV4-3
TGCGCCAGCAGCCAAGAATCGGGGGGCGAGCAGTACTTC
CASSQESGGEQYF
>TRBJ2-7|NA|many|TRBV21-1
TGTGCCAGCAGCTCAACTAGCGACCACGAGCAGTACTTC
CASSSTSDHEQYF
>TRBJ2-7|NA|once|TRBV10-2
TGCGCCAGCACTGGGTCGGTCTCGTACGAGCAGTACTTC
CASTGSVSYEQYF
>TRBJ2-3|TRBD1|few|TRBV7-9
TGTGCCAGCAGCGTCCTGACAGGGGAAAGCCCAGATACGCAGTATTTT
CASSVLTGESPDTQYF
>TRBJ1-2|NA|many|TRBV4-3
TGCGCCAGCAGCCAAGATCCCCGGACATTTGGCTACACCTTC
CASSQDPRTFGYTF
>TRBJ2-3|NA|many|TRBV20-1
TGCAGTGCTAGCGAAGCAGATACGCAGTATTTT
CSASEADTQYF
>TRBJ2-1|TRBD1|NA|TRBV25-1
TGTGCCAGCAGCCAAGCGATGGGGACAGCAAGCAATGAGCAGTTCTTC
CASSQAMGTASNEQFF
>TRBJ2-1|TRBD1|NA|TRBV11-2
TGTGCCAGCAGCTTAGGCAGGGGGCGATTCCCCTACAATGAGCAGTTCTTC
CASSLGRGRFPYNEQFF
>TRBJ2-1|TRBD2|few|TRBV6-5
TGTGCCAGCAGACCAACCCCCCCACTAGCGGGGGGGCACAATGAGCAGTTCTTC
CASRPTPPLAGGHNEQFF
>TRBJ2-5|NA|many|TRBV12-3/TRBV12-4
TGTGCCAGCGCGGGTCGGGGATCAGAGACCCAGTACTTC
CASAGRGSETQYF
>TRBJ2-3|NA|NA|TRBV5-1
TGCGCCAGCAGACTACCTCCCACAGGGCTCGGAGGTACGCAGTATTTT
CASRLPPTGLGGTQYF
>TRBJ2-3|TRBD2|NA|TRBV18
TGTGCCAGCTCACGGCAGCGGGGGATCACAGATACGCAGTATTTT
CASSRQRGITDTQYF